The clone carrying this T cell receptor (beta chain) has a handful of counts. The antigen remains undetermined. The data are from a study of T-cell reconstitution after alpha-beta-depleted transplantation in children. General observations from the study: TCRbeta diversity was high at day 60 in some patients (a result of surviving recipient T cells and thymic progenitors). At around two months after transplant, the alpha-beta T cells were reportedly derived from several hundred expanded clones that came from non-depleted graft cells.

The library targeted TCRbeta and was prepared with unique molecular identifiers. Each CDR3 protein is one row after TCRdb ran MiXCR on the PCR reads. The sample has 500,000 to 750,000 distinct CDR3 sequences, around 27% seen once. J gave up 8 bases and V 5 bases, and 7 bases lay outside the gene matches. This CDR3 has 14 amino acids. Germline lookup yields CDR1 SGHTA and CDR2 FQGNSA. The specimen comprised PBMCs, sampled before TCRalphabeta/CD19-depleted stem cell transplant. This sequence joins TRBV7-2 and TRBJ1-4; 8 bases are shared with TRBD1. This clonotype was obtained from a boy in the first two years of life with Wiskott-Aldrich syndrome, due to receive a stem cell transplant. CDR3 sequence: CASSPGGSYEKLFF. The CDR3 nucleotides read TGTGCCAGCAGCCCAGGGGGCTCGTACGAAAAACTGTTTTTT.